The TCR beta chain under discussion was sequenced for a study of response to subunit inactivated influenza vaccine. Study-level points and caveats: Seasonal influenza vaccination, on each occasion, was suggested by the authors to recruit few new T cells.

The ends lost 5 bases at V and 9 bases at J; junction bases unmatched: 8. The CDR3 spans 14 residues. Points on this clonotype: Its specificity is unknown.

MiXCR was run by TCRdb on the RT-PCR reads, yielding one entry per CDR3 protein. Here the sample spans 170,000 or so distinct CDR3 sequences, around 11% being singletons. The chain uses TRBV12-3 or TRBV12-4 and TRBJ2-7; 12 nucleotides agree with TRBD2. This sample comprised CD8+ T cells sorted from PBMCs, obtained less than 30 months after vaccination. This sequence was found in a man between 50 and 69 years old who received an inactivated influenza vaccine. As DNA, the CDR3 is TGTGCCAGCAGTACAGCTAGCGGGAGGGTCGGGCAGTACTTC. It is translated as CASSTASGRVGQYF.